This TCR beta chain was documented in a study of blood T cell repertoires in COVID-19. Study-level information: T cells, B-cell-depleted T cells, or PBMCs supplied cDNA or gDNA.

Per the germline V gene, CDR1 is SGHDN and CDR2 is FVKESK. V gave up 0 bases and J gave up 0 bases, with 6 bases separating them. The CDR3 extends over 16 amino acids. Original processing methods: Quantification of nucleated cells was approximated via reference gene primer amplification. Produced via immunoSEQ multiplex PCR; TCRdb's table is partial and in-frame only. The DNA was the basis for D and trimming; V, J and clone size are from that table. The sample lists about 160,000 clones; about 90% were seen once. V and J are TRBV14 and TRBJ1-6; no firm D call. The sample consisted of peripheral blood. This sequence was found in a man aged 30-40 years with COVID-19, enrolled during active disease. CDR3 sequence: CASSQEPYSYNSPLHF. CDR3 nucleotides: TGTGCCAGCAGCCAAGAGCCCTACTCCTATAATTCACCCCTCCACTTT. Full variable domain (missing parts from reference TRBV14 and TRBJ1-6): EAGVTQFPSHSVIEKGQTVTLRCDPISGHDNLYWYRRVMGKEIKFLLHFVKESKQDESGMPNNRFLAERTGGTYSTLKVQPAELEDSGVYFCASSQEPYSYNSPLHFGNGTRLTVT.